The 21 T cell receptor beta chains below were found in one sample sequenced in a study of T cell responses to AZD1222 COVID-19 vaccine. The repertoire was sequenced with immunoSEQ multiplex PCR; TCRdb's copy has only in-frame clones and lacks some. The sample consists of around 110,000 clones, just over 90% of them appearing once. The starting material was peripheral blood, obtained 28 days after the second AZD1222 dose. The receptors here all came from an adult who received the AZD1222 COVID-19 vaccine.

The chain uses TRBV5-6 and TRBJ2-3; D gene uncertain. V lost 2 bases and J lost 6, with 10 bases in between. Germline CDR1 reads SGHDT; CDR2 reads YYEEEE. The CDR3 spans 13 residues. CDR3 bases: TGTGCCAGCAGCTTCCTCCCGACCGATACGCAGTATTTT. Amino acid sequence: CASSFLPTDTQYF.

This chain uses TRBV28 with TRBJ1-6, with D unclear. Germline-derived CDR1 and CDR2 are MDHEN and SYDVKM. The CDR3 is 14 amino acids. Trimming left V 5 bases short and J 8 bases short, with 13 bases between. DNA for the CDR3: TGTGCCAGCAGTCCCCACGACGGGCATTCACCCCTCCACTTT. It translates to CASSPHDGHSPLHF.

In this sample, this clone turned up once. V gene TRBV19 combines with J gene TRBJ2-7; D might be TRBD1 (6 bases). CDR3 length: 14 amino acids. CDR1 and CDR2 (germline): LNHDA, SQIVND (reference sequence). V lost 6 bases to trimming and J lost 0 bases, with 12 bases between them. The CDR3, as DNA: TGTGCCAGTAGCCTTGGACAGACCTCCTACGAGCAGTACTTC. Its translation: CASSLGQTSYEQYF.

This sequence joins TRBV3-1 (or the pseudogene TRBV3-2) and TRBJ2-5; D remains ambiguous. Germline assignment: CDR1 LGHDT and CDR2 YNNKEL (reference sequence). CDR3 size: 14 residues. V gave up 4 bases and J gave up 2 bases, with 11 bases separating them. As DNA, the CDR3 is TGTGCCAGCAGCCCGACGGCCAGTCAAGAGACCCAGTACTTC. Protein: CASSPTASQETQYF.

CDR3 protein: CAISESPGTSGDEQFF. For the CDR3, the DNA is TGTGCCATCAGTGAGTCGCCGGGGACTAGCGGGGATGAGCAGTTCTTC. The chain joins TRBV10-3 to TRBJ2-1, with 13 bases aligning to TRBD2. The V gene's germline CDR1 is ENHRY and CDR2 SYGVKD. Losses at the gene ends were 0 bases for V and 8 bases for J; bases not matched to a gene: 4. The CDR3 is 16 residues long.

The J gene is TRBJ2-2, the V gene TRBV27, with a weak D call TRBD2 (6 bases). The CDR3 covers 17 residues. Per germline, CDR1 MNHEY and CDR2 SMNVEV (reference sequence). V shed 1 base and J shed 0 bases, with 12 bases lying between them. CDR3 nucleotides: TGTGCCAGCAGTTTATTGAACGCGGGAACGAACACCGGGGAGCTGTTTTTT. This translates into CASSLLNAGTNTGELFF.

The chain joins TRBV3-1 (or the pseudogene TRBV3-2) to TRBJ1-2; possibly TRBD1 for D (5 bases). V lost 11 bases, J lost 7 bases, and 17 bases lay in between. In germline, CDR1 is LGHDT, CDR2 YNNKEL (reference sequence). The CDR3 is made up of 12 amino acids. CDR3 in DNA: TGTGCCTCCCAAAAGGGGCGAGGTGGCTACACCTTC. Its translation: CASQKGRGGYTF.

The chain has TRBV19 and TRBJ2-1; TRBD2 matches at 10 bases. The CDR3 extends over 16 amino acids. Trimming took 3 bases from V and 6 from J; bases not matched to a gene: 8. Germline loops: CDR1 LNHDA, CDR2 SQIVND (reference sequence). CDR3 DNA: TGTGCCAGTAGTATCCTAGCGGGAGAGGGGGGCAATGAGCAGTTCTTC. Its protein product is CASSILAGEGGNEQFF.

The rearrangement links TRBV7-6 to TRBJ2-2, with 7 bases identical to TRBD1. Germline V gene sequence: CDR1 SGHVS, CDR2 FNYEAQ. The trim removed 3 bases at V and 5 bases at J, leaving 3 bases unmatched. The CDR3 is 14 residues long. The CDR3 protein is CASSLGTVTGELFF. CDR3 DNA sequence: TGTGCCAGCAGCTTGGGGACAGTAACCGGGGAGCTGTTTTTT.

The chain links TRBV4-1 to TRBJ1-1; D is unclear. The CDR3 is 14 residues long. Germline CDR1 and CDR2: MGHRA and YSYEKL. V lost 4 bases, J lost 3 bases, and 12 bases lay in between. For the CDR3, the DNA is TGCGCCAGCAGCCCCCGACGGGAGTACACTGAAGCTTTCTTT. This sequence encodes CASSPRREYTEAFF.

The J gene is TRBJ2-3, the V gene TRBV11-2; maybe TRBD2 (6 bases). This CDR3 is 15 amino acids long. Germline CDR1 SGHAT, CDR2 FQNNGV. V lost 0 bases to trimming and J lost 4 bases, with 11 bases between them. The CDR3 reads CASSLDGGSADTQYF. In DNA form, the CDR3 reads TGTGCCAGCAGCTTAGACGGGGGTAGCGCAGATACGCAGTATTTT.

This rearrangement joins TRBV29-1 to TRBJ1-2; tentatively, D is TRBD1 (6 bases). Trimming removed 5 bases at V and 2 bases at J, with 12 bases between. The CDR3 loop spans 13 amino acids. Germline V gives CDR1 SQVTM, CDR2 ANQGSEA. The CDR3 DNA reads as TGCAGCGTTCGGGACACGGGCAACTATGGCTACACCTTC. Protein sequence: CSVRDTGNYGYTF.

The V call is TRBV15, the J call TRBJ1-2; possibly TRBD1 for D (5 bases). This CDR3 region has 16 residues. The V end lost 1 base, the J end lost 6 bases, and 18 bases lay between the germline ends. Germline V CDR1 and CDR2: LNHNV, YYDKDF (reference sequence). CDR3 DNA sequence: TGTGCCACCAGCAGAGTGGTTCAGGTCAGGGTACATGGCTACACCTTC. Its translation: CATSRVVQVRVHGYTF. The full variable domain, completed using reference TRBV15 and TRBJ1-2, is DAMVIQNPRYQVTQFGKPVTLSCSQTLNHNVMYWYQQKSSQAPKLLFHYYDKDFNNEADTPDNFQSRRPNTSFCFLDIRSPGLGDTAMYLCATSRVVQVRVHGYTFGSGTRLTVV.

This clone was counted a single time. The chain links TRBV14 to TRBJ2-3; D is unclear. The CDR3 sequence is 16 residues long. Germline values: CDR1 SGHDN, CDR2 FVKESK. V lost 0 bases and J 0 bases, leaving 10 bases between the germline ends. The CDR3 sequence is CASSQEPRTSTDTQYF. Written as DNA, the CDR3 is TGTGCCAGCAGCCAAGAGCCCAGAACTAGCACAGATACGCAGTATTTT.

The CDR3 region is CASSMAPRASLGYTF. CDR3 in DNA: TGTGCCAGTAGTATGGCTCCGCGGGCATCTCTAGGCTACACCTTC. This rearrangement joins TRBV19 to TRBJ1-2; unclear D gene. The germline V and J ends were trimmed by 3 bases and 8 bases, with 19 bases remaining between them. The CDR3 covers 15 residues. Per the germline V gene, CDR1 is LNHDA and CDR2 is SQIVND (reference sequence).

The chain uses TRBV3-1 (or the pseudogene TRBV3-2) and TRBJ2-2; the D is unclear. In germline, CDR1 is LGHDT, CDR2 YNNKEL (reference sequence). This CDR3 is built from 20 residues. The V end lost 0 bases, the J end lost 0 bases, and 20 bases lay between the germline ends. The CDR3: CASSQDIGREGRPNTGELFF. In DNA, the CDR3 is TGTGCCAGCAGCCAAGATATTGGTCGTGAAGGACGGCCGAACACCGGGGAGCTGTTTTTT.

The rearrangement uses TRBV15 and TRBJ2-7; the D gene is possibly TRBD2 (7 bases). Germline CDR1 and CDR2: LNHNV and YYDKDF (reference sequence). The CDR3 sequence is 13 residues long. Trimming removed 5 bases from V and 7 bases from J, with 15 bases in between. CDR3 in DNA: TGTGCCACCAGCCGGAGGGGGGGCTGGGAGCAGTACTTC. It encodes CATSRRGGWEQYF.

V usage is TRBV7-9 and J usage is TRBJ2-2; maybe TRBD1 (6 bases). Germline assignment: CDR1 SEHNR and CDR2 FQNEAQ (reference sequence). V lost 5 bases to trimming and J lost 6 bases, with 19 bases between them. The CDR3 loop spans 16 amino acids. The chain's CDR3 is CASSPKWDTVAGELFF. CDR3 in DNA: TGTGCCAGCAGCCCCAAGTGGGACACAGTGGCCGGGGAGCTGTTTTTT.

The J gene is TRBJ2-5, the V gene TRBV7-8; D is uncertain. CDR1 is SGHVS and CDR2 is FQNEAQ in the germline V gene. CDR3 length equals 11 residues. V shed 6 bases and J shed 7 bases, with 9 bases lying between them. The CDR3 DNA reads as TGTGCCAGCAGTCCTACTGCGACCCAGTACTTC. Translating it yields CASSPTATQYF.

V and J are TRBV6-5 and TRBJ2-1; 12 bases match TRBD2. Trimming cost V 4 bases and J 7 bases; bases outside gene matches: 2. The length of the CDR3 is 14 residues. CDR1 MNHEY and CDR2 SVGAGI come from the germline V gene. CDR3 coding DNA: TGTGCCAGCAGTTGGACTAGCGGGATTAATGAGCAGTTCTTC. Translation gives CASSWTSGINEQFF.

The rearrangement joins TRBV6-5 to TRBJ1-1, with 7 bases aligning to TRBD1. The length of the CDR3 is 14 residues. CDR1 and CDR2 from the germline V gene are MNHEY and SVGAGI. After removal of 6 bases from V and 0 bases from J, the junction contained 4 bases not matched to a gene. Here the CDR3 reads CASRGQRLNTEAFF. DNA of the CDR3: TGTGCCAGCAGGGGACAGAGACTGAACACTGAAGCTTTCTTT.